The rows below give T cell receptor beta chains drawn from one sample of a study of T-cell reconstitution after alpha-beta-depleted transplantation in children. In TCRdb, the PCR reads were re-called with MiXCR into one record per CDR3 protein. The table shows approximately 590,000 distinct CDR3 sequences, with about 10% occurring only once. The sequences come from PBMCs from the stem cell graft donor, collected from the stem cell graft. The receptors originated from a human donor who donated a stem cell graft to a child with acute myeloid leukemia. The CDR3 runs from the conserved cysteine through the conserved F or W. A D gene is named only where the DNA matches it firmly. Not every row has a clone size; where given, it reads once, few, many or a size class.

d_call: TRBD1
clone_size: .
v_call: TRBV5-1
j_call: TRBJ1-1
cdr3_aa: CASSLADRGRTEAFF
cdr3_nt: TGCGCCAGCAGCTTGGCGGACAGGGGCAGAACTGAAGCTTTCTTT

d_call: .
clone_size: few
v_call: TRBV27
j_call: TRBJ1-2
cdr3_aa: CASIPPTGPYGYTF
cdr3_nt: TGTGCCAGCATCCCCCCGACAGGCCCCTATGGCTACACCTTC

d_call: .
clone_size: .
v_call: TRBV7-9
j_call: TRBJ2-1
cdr3_aa: CASSSLQGRNEQFF
cdr3_nt: TGTGCCAGCAGCTCCCTACAGGGACGGAATGAGCAGTTCTTC

d_call: .
clone_size: few
v_call: TRBV20-1
j_call: TRBJ1-1
cdr3_aa: CSARLNGGTFF
cdr3_nt: TGCAGTGCTAGACTTAATGGGGGGACTTTCTTT

d_call: TRBD1
clone_size: .
v_call: TRBV20-1
j_call: TRBJ1-1
cdr3_aa: CSASGQDEAFF
cdr3_nt: TGCAGTGCTAGTGGACAGGATGAAGCTTTCTTT

d_call: .
clone_size: .
v_call: TRBV6-1
j_call: TRBJ2-4
cdr3_aa: CASSGKSLAKNIQYF
cdr3_nt: TGTGCCAGCAGTGGAAAGTCCCTAGCCAAAAACATTCAGTACTTC

d_call: .
clone_size: many
v_call: TRBV7-9
j_call: TRBJ2-7
cdr3_aa: CASSLIQGGKAYEQYF
cdr3_nt: TGTGCCAGCAGCTTGATTCAAGGCGGGAAGGCCTACGAGCAGTACTTC

d_call: .
clone_size: .
v_call: TRBV18
j_call: TRBJ2-3
cdr3_aa: CASSPAGGTDTQYF
cdr3_nt: TGTGCCAGCTCACCAGCTGGGGGCACAGATACGCAGTATTTT

d_call: .
clone_size: few
v_call: TRBV20-1
j_call: TRBJ1-1
cdr3_aa: CSALPRGFDTEAFF
cdr3_nt: TGCAGTGCATTACCCCGGGGGTTTGACACTGAAGCTTTCTTT

d_call: .
clone_size: few
v_call: TRBV9
j_call: TRBJ2-7
cdr3_aa: CASSVGDGPSYEQYF
cdr3_nt: TGTGCCAGCAGCGTAGGGGACGGGCCCTCCTACGAGCAGTACTTC

d_call: .
clone_size: few
v_call: TRBV20-1
j_call: TRBJ2-5
cdr3_aa: CSARDIGTGETQYF
cdr3_nt: TGCAGTGCTAGAGATATAGGGACTGGGGAGACCCAGTACTTC

d_call: .
clone_size: .
v_call: TRBV7-3
j_call: TRBJ2-4
cdr3_aa: CASSAYAPPLGKNIQYF
cdr3_nt: TGTGCCAGCAGCGCCTATGCGCCACCCCTGGGGAAAAACATTCAGTACTTC

d_call: .
clone_size: .
v_call: TRBV4-2
j_call: TRBJ2-5
cdr3_aa: CASSQGTRAAETQYF
cdr3_nt: TGTGCCAGCAGCCAGGGGACCCGCGCTGCAGAGACCCAGTACTTC

d_call: TRBD1
clone_size: many
v_call: TRBV5-1
j_call: TRBJ2-5
cdr3_aa: CASSLGQGQETQYF
cdr3_nt: TGCGCCAGCAGCTTGGGACAGGGACAAGAGACCCAGTACTTC

d_call: .
clone_size: many
v_call: TRBV7-2
j_call: TRBJ2-1
cdr3_aa: CASSFSGDGNEQFF
cdr3_nt: TGTGCCAGCAGCTTTTCCGGAGACGGCAATGAGCAGTTCTTC

d_call: TRBD2
clone_size: .
v_call: TRBV20-1
j_call: TRBJ2-1
cdr3_aa: CSAPGTSGRPYNEQFF
cdr3_nt: TGCAGTGCCCCCGGGACTAGCGGGAGGCCATACAATGAGCAGTTCTTC

d_call: TRBD2
clone_size: .
v_call: TRBV3-1
j_call: TRBJ2-2
cdr3_aa: CASSQGLAPTNTGELFF
cdr3_nt: TGTGCCAGCAGCCAAGGACTAGCGCCTACGAACACCGGGGAGCTGTTTTTT

d_call: .
clone_size: .
v_call: TRBV11-2
j_call: TRBJ1-2
cdr3_aa: CASSLTVPSGYGYTF
cdr3_nt: TGTGCCAGCAGCTTAACGGTCCCCTCTGGCTATGGCTACACCTTC

d_call: TRBD2
clone_size: .
v_call: TRBV20-1
j_call: TRBJ2-3
cdr3_aa: CSVSGMADTQYF
cdr3_nt: TGCAGTGTTAGCGGGATGGCAGATACGCAGTATTTT

d_call: .
clone_size: .
v_call: TRBV12-3/TRBV12-4
j_call: TRBJ2-5
cdr3_aa: CASAHHLGGAGETQYF
cdr3_nt: TGTGCCAGCGCCCACCACCTGGGGGGAGCCGGGGAGACCCAGTACTTC

d_call: .
clone_size: few
v_call: TRBV7-9
j_call: TRBJ2-5
cdr3_aa: CASSSRGGRGETQYF
cdr3_nt: TGTGCCAGCAGCTCGAGGGGGGGGAGAGGAGAGACCCAGTACTTC

d_call: TRBD2
clone_size: many
v_call: TRBV4-2
j_call: TRBJ2-5
cdr3_aa: CASSQRTSGSQETQYF
cdr3_nt: TGTGCCAGCAGCCAAAGGACTAGCGGTTCCCAAGAGACCCAGTACTTC

d_call: .
clone_size: .
v_call: TRBV15
j_call: TRBJ2-5
cdr3_aa: CATSRDTRDFYQETQYF
cdr3_nt: TGTGCCACCAGCAGAGATACAAGGGACTTTTACCAAGAGACCCAGTACTTC

d_call: TRBD1
clone_size: few
v_call: TRBV7-8
j_call: TRBJ1-2
cdr3_aa: CASSMDRGLYGYTF
cdr3_nt: TGTGCCAGCAGCATGGACAGGGGGCTCTATGGCTACACCTTC

d_call: .
clone_size: .
v_call: TRBV3-1
j_call: TRBJ2-4
cdr3_aa: CASSLLRDFKNIQYF
cdr3_nt: TGTGCCAGCAGCCTGTTGCGGGACTTCAAAAACATTCAGTACTTC

d_call: TRBD1
clone_size: few
v_call: TRBV30
j_call: TRBJ1-2
cdr3_aa: CAWSGLTGYGYTF
cdr3_nt: TGTGCCTGGAGTGGATTGACAGGGTATGGCTACACCTTC

d_call: .
clone_size: .
v_call: TRBV10-3
j_call: TRBJ2-6
cdr3_aa: CAISDGGRAPSGANVLTF
cdr3_nt: TGTGCCATCAGTGACGGGGGAAGGGCACCCTCTGGGGCCAACGTCCTGACTTTC

d_call: TRBD2
clone_size: .
v_call: TRBV4-3
j_call: TRBJ2-2
cdr3_aa: CASSQERLATNTGELFF
cdr3_nt: TGCGCCAGCAGCCAGGAACGACTAGCGACGAACACCGGGGAGCTGTTTTTT

d_call: .
clone_size: .
v_call: TRBV7-2
j_call: TRBJ2-7
cdr3_aa: CASRRHRGLYEQYF
cdr3_nt: TGTGCCAGCAGACGCCACCGGGGGCTCTACGAGCAGTACTTC